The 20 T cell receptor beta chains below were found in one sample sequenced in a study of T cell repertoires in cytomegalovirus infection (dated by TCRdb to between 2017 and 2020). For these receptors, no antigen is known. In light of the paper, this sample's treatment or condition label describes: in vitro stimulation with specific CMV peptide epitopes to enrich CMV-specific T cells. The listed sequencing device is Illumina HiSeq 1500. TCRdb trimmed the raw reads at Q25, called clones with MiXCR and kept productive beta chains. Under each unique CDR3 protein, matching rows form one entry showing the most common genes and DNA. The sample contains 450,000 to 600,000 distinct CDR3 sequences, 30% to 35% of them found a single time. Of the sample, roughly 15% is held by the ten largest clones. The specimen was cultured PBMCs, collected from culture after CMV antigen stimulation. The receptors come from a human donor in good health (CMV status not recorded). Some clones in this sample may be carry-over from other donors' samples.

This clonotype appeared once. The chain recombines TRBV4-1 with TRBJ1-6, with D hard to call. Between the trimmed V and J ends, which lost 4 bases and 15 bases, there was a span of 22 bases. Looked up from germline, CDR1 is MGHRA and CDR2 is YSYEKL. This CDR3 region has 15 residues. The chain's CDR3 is CASSPETTRARLLHF. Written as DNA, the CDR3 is TGCGCCAGCAGCCCTGAGACCACACGGGCCCGGCTCCTCCACTTT.

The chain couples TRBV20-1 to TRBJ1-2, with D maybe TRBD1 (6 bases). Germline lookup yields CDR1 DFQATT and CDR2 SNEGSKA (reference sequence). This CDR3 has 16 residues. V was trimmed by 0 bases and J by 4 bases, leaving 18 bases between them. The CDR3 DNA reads TGCAGTGCTAGAGAGGGTCAGGGGCGGTTGGGCTATGGCTACACCTTC. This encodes CSAREGQGRLGYGYTF.

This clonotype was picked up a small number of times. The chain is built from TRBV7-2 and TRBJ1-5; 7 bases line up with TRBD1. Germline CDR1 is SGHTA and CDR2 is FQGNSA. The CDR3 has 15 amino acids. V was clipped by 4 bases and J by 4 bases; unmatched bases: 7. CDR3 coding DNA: TGTGCCAGCAGCTCATGGGGACAGACTAATCAGCCCCAGCATTTT. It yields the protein CASSSWGQTNQPQHF.

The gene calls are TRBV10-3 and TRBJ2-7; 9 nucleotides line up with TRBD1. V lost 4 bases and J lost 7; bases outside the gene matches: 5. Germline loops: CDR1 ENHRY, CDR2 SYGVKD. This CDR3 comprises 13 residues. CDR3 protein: CAISVGQGVEQYV. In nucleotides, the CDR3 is TGTGCCATCAGTGTGGGACAGGGAGTGGAGCAGTACGTC.

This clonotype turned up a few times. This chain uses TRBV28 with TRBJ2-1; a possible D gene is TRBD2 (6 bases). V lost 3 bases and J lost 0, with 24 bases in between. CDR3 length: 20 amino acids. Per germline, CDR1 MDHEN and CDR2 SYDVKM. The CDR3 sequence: CASSLGRSSDGYSSYNEQFF. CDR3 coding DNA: TGTGCCAGCAGTTTGGGGAGGTCTTCCGACGGGTATAGCTCCTACAATGAGCAGTTCTTC.

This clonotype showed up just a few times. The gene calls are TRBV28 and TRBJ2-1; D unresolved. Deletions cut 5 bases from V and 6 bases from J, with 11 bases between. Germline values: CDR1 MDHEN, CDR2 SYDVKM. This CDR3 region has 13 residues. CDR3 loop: CASSPQAPNEQFF. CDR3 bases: TGTGCCAGCAGTCCCCAGGCCCCCAATGAGCAGTTCTTC.

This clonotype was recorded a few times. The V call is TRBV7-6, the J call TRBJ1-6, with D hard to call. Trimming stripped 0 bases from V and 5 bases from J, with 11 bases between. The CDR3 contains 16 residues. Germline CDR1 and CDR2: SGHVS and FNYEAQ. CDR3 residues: CASSLAARMDNSPLHF. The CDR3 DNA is TGTGCCAGCAGCTTAGCAGCACGGATGGATAATTCACCCCTCCACTTT.

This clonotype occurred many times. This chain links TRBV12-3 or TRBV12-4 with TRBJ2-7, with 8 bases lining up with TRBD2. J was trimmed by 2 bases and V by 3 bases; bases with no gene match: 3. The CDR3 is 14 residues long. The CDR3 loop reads CASSFPGGTYEQYF. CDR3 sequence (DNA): TGTGCCAGCAGTTTTCCGGGGGGGACCTACGAGCAGTACTTC.

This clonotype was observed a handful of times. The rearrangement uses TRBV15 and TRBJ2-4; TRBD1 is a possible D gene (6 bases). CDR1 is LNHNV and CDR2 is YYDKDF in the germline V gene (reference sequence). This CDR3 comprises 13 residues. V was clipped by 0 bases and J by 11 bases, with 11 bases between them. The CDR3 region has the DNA TGTGCCACCAGCAGAGAAGGGGGAAGATTTCAGTACTTC. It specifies CATSREGGRFQYF.

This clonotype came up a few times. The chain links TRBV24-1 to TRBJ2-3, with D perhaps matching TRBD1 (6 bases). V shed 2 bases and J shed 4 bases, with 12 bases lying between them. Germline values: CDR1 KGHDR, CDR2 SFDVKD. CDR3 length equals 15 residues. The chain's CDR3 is CATSDWPQGSDTQYF. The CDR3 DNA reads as TGTGCCACCAGTGATTGGCCTCAGGGGTCAGATACGCAGTATTTT.

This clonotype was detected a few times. CDR3 amino acids: CASRPGTPDDTQYF. The CDR3 DNA follows: TGTGCCAGCAGGCCCGGGACCCCGGACGATACGCAGTATTTT. The V and J genes are TRBV12-3 or TRBV12-4 and TRBJ2-3; D tentatively reads TRBD1 or TRBD2 (5 bases each). V was trimmed by 6 bases and J by 6 bases, leaving 16 bases between them. The CDR3 is 14 amino acids.

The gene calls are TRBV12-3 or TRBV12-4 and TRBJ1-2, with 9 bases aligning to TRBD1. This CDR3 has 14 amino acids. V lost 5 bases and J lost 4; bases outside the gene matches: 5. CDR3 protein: CASSQQGAGYGYTF. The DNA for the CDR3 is TGTGCCAGCAGTCAACAGGGGGCCGGCTATGGCTACACCTTC.

The DNA of the CDR3 is TGTGCCAGCTCACGTAGCCGGGACCAGGAAGCTTTCTTT. As protein: CASSRSRDQEAFF. The chain couples TRBV18 to TRBJ1-1; TRBD1 might be the D (5 bases). V lost 4 bases to trimming and J lost 8 bases, with 14 bases between them. CDR3 length: 13 residues. The germline V gene encodes CDR1 KGHSH and CDR2 LQKENI.

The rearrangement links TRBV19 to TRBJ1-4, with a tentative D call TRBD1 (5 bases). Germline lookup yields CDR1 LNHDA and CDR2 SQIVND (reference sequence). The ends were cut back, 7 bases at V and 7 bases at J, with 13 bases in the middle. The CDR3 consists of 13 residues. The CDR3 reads CASNRGRGEKLFF. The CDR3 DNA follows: TGTGCCAGTAACCGGGGCCGCGGTGAAAAACTGTTTTTT.

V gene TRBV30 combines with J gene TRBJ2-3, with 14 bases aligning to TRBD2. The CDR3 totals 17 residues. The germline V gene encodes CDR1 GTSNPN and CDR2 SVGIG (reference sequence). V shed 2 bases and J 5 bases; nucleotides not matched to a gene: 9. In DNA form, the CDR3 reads TGTGCCTGGAGTTTTGCCGGGACTAGCGGGAGTGGAGATACGCAGTATTTT. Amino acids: CAWSFAGTSGSGDTQYF.

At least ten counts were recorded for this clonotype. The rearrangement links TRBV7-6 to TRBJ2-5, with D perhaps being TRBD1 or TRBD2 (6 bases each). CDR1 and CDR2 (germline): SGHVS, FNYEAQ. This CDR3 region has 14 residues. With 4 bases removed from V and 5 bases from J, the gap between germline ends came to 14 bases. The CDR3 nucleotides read TGTGCCAGCAGCTCGAGGGGGGTCGGCGAGACCCAGTACTTC. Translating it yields CASSSRGVGETQYF.

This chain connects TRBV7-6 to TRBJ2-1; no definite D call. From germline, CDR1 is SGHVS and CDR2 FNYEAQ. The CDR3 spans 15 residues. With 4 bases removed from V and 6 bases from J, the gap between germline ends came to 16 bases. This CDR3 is CASSSSGPRANEQFF. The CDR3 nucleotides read TGTGCCAGCAGCTCCTCCGGGCCCCGGGCCAATGAGCAGTTCTTC.

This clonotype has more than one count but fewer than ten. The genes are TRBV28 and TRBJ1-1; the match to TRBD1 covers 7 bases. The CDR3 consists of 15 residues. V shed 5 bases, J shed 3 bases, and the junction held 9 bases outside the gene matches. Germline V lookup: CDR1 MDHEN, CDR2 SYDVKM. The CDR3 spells CASSRGDRVDTEAFF. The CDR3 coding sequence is TGTGCCAGCAGTCGGGGAGACAGGGTGGACACTGAAGCTTTCTTT. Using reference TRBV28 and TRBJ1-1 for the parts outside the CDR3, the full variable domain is DVKVTQSSRYLVKRTGEKVFLECVQDMDHENMFWYRQDPGLGLRLIYFSYDVKMKEKGDIPEGYSVSREKKERFSLILESASTNQTSMYLCASSRGDRVDTEAFFGQGTRLTVV.

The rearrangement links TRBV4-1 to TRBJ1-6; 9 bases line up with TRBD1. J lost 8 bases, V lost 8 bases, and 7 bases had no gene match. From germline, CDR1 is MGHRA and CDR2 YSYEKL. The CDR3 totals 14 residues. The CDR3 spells CASGGTGKDSPLHF. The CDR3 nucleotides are TGCGCCAGCGGGGGGACAGGGAAAGATTCACCCCTCCACTTT.

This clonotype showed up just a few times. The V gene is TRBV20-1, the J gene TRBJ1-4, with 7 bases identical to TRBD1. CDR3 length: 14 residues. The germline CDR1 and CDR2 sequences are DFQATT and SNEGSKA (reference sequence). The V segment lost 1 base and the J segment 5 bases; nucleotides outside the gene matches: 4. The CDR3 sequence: CSARVPTGNEKLFF. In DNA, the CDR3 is TGCAGTGCTAGAGTCCCGACAGGGAATGAAAAACTGTTTTTT.